The clone carrying this T cell receptor beta chain was recorded many times. The data belong to a study of T-cell reconstitution after alpha-beta-depleted transplantation in children. TCRbeta library construction was performed incorporating unique molecular identifiers. TCRdb redid the calling of the PCR reads with MiXCR, one entry per CDR3 protein. Among hundreds of thousands of distinct CDR3 sequences, 12% were seen once, and the ten largest hold about 2.6%. The CDR3 consists of 12 residues. Germline values: CDR1 DFQATT, CDR2 SNEGSKA (reference sequence). V lost 3 bases, J lost 6 bases, and 8 bases lay in between.

The rearrangement links TRBV20-1 to TRBJ2-2; D is undetermined. The material was PBMCs from the stem cell graft donor, obtained from the stem cell graft. The TCR comes from a human donor who donated a stem cell graft to a child with acute lymphoblastic leukemia. CDR3 coding DNA: TGCAGTGCTAGTCACAGCGCCGGGGAGCTGTTTTTT. Encoded protein: CSASHSAGELFF.